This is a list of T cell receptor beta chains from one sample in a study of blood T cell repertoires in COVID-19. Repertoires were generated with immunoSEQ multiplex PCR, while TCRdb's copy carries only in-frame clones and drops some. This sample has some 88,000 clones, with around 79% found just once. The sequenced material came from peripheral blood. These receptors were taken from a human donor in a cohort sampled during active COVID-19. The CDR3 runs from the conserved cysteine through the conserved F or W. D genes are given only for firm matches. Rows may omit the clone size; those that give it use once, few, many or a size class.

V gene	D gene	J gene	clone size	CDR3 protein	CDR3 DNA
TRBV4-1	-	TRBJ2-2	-	CASSQGSANTGELFF	TGCGCCAGCAGCCAAGGGTCGGCGAACACCGGGGAGCTGTTTTTT
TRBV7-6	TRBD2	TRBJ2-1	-	CASSLEWTSVYNEQFF	TGTGCCAGCAGCTTAGAATGGACTAGCGTCTACAATGAGCAGTTCTTC
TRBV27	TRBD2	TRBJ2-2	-	CASSSSGRVGELFF	TGTGCCAGCAGTAGTAGCGGGAGAGTCGGGGAGCTGTTTTTT
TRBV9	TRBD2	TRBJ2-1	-	CASSPQLALSSYNEQFF	TGTGCCAGCAGCCCTCAACTAGCGCTGAGCTCCTACAATGAGCAGTTCTTC
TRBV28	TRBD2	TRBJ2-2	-	CASSFIAGGLTTGELFF	TGTGCCAGCAGTTTTATAGCGGGAGGATTAACTACCGGGGAGCTGTTTTTT
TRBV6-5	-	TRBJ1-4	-	CASSFGDRVRGEKLFF	TGTGCCAGCAGTTTCGGTGATCGGGTTAGAGGTGAAAAACTGTTTTTT
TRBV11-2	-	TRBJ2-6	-	CASSFIAGANVLTF	TGTGCCAGCAGCTTTATTGCTGGGGCCAACGTCCTGACTTTC
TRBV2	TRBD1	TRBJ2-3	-	CASTNRQGPWDTQYF	TGTGCCAGCACAAACCGACAGGGCCCTTGGGATACGCAGTATTTT
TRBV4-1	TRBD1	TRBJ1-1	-	CASSHPRTGANTEAFF	TGCGCCAGCAGCCACCCTCGGACAGGGGCGAACACTGAAGCTTTCTTT
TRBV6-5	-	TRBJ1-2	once	CASSYPEGYGYTF	TGTGCCAGCAGTTACCCTGAGGGATATGGCTACACCTTC
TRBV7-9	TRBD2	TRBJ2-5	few	CASSLLATTTQETQYF	TGTGCCAGCAGCCTACTAGCGACTACAACCCAAGAGACCCAGTACTTC